The 15 T cell receptor beta chains below were found in one sample sequenced in a study of cytotoxic CD8 clonotypes in ibrutinib-treated CLL. Generated by immunoSEQ multiplex PCR, the TCRdb table keeps only in-frame clones and is missing some. The table includes about 49,000 clones, roughly 57% detected once. This specimen was PBMCs, taken after 12 months of ibrutinib treatment. The origin of the receptors is a human donor with chronic lymphocytic leukemia.

This clone was counted a few times. The chain uses TRBV28 and TRBJ1-2, with unresolved D. Per the germline V gene, CDR1 is MDHEN and CDR2 is SYDVKM. Trimming took 5 bases from V and 2 from J, leaving 15 bases between them. The CDR3 has 15 amino acids. The DNA of the CDR3 is TGTGCCAGCAGTACCGGACTCAACCTAAACTATGGCTACACCTTC. Translation: CASSTGLNLNYGYTF.

This clone came up a few times. The J gene is TRBJ1-2, the V gene TRBV9, with D possibly being TRBD1 (5 bases). The CDR3 is 14 amino acids. Germline V gene lookup returns CDR1 SGDLS and CDR2 YYNGEE. Trimming pared 0 bases from V and 8 bases from J, leaving 14 bases between. The chain's CDR3 is CASSVEGRAYGYTF. CDR3 nucleotide sequence: TGTGCCAGCAGCGTAGAAGGCAGGGCGTACGGCTACACCTTC.

Worth noting for this clone: A junction boundary mismatches the germline segment, possibly from a read error. The chain couples TRBV5-4 to TRBJ2-7, with TRBD2 matching 11 bases. The CDR3 totals 14 residues. Germline V gene lookup returns CDR1 SGHNT and CDR2 YYREEE (reference sequence). Here the CDR3 DNA reads TGTGCCAGCAGCTTGGAGGGTAGCGGGAGGGCCGAAAACTTC. Protein: CASSLEGSGRAENF.

The V gene is TRBV18, the J gene TRBJ1-1; TRBD1 agrees at 9 bases. This CDR3 is built from 16 residues. The germline V gene encodes CDR1 KGHSH and CDR2 LQKENI. The J segment lost 1 base and the V segment lost 3 bases, leaving 6 bases of the junction unmatched. CDR3 region: CASSPGTGGANTEAFF. The CDR3 region has the DNA TGTGCCAGCTCACCGGGAACAGGGGGCGCGAACACTGAAGCTTTCTTT. The complete variable domain, with remaining parts taken from reference TRBV18 and TRBJ1-1, reads NAGVMQNPRHLVRRRGQEARLRCSPMKGHSHVYWYRQLPEEGLKFMVYLQKENIIDESGMPKERFSAEFPKEGPSILRIQQVVRGDSAAYFCASSPGTGGANTEAFFGQGTRLTVV.

The genes are TRBV9 and TRBJ1-1; 7 bases are a match to TRBD1. Germline-derived CDR1 and CDR2 are SGDLS and YYNGEE. Trimming took 5 bases from V and 3 from J; bases not matched to a gene: 7. The CDR3 runs to 14 residues. CDR3 sequence (DNA): TGTGCCAGCAGACGACAGGGAGGGTACACTGAAGCTTTCTTT. Translating gives CASRRQGGYTEAFF. The full variable domain, in which reference TRBV9 and TRBJ1-1 provide the parts outside the CDR3, is DSGVTQTPKHLITATGQRVTLRCSPRSGDLSVYWYQQSLDQGLQFLIQYYNGEERAKGNILERFSAQQFPDLHSELNLSSLELGDSALYFCASRRQGGYTEAFFGQGTRLTVV.

This clone turned up a few times. This rearrangement joins TRBV5-1 to TRBJ2-5; 13 bases match TRBD2. The CDR3 has 15 amino acids. Germline-derived CDR1 and CDR2 are SGHRS and YFSETQ. Trimming at V came to 4 bases and at J to 4 bases, leaving 4 bases not matched to a gene. DNA for the CDR3: TGCGCCAGCAGCCCTAGACTAGCGGGAGGAGAGACCCAGTACTTC. Its protein is CASSPRLAGGETQYF.

This chain connects TRBV10-3 to TRBJ1-2; weak D call: TRBD1 (6 bases). There are 14 residues in the CDR3. The V end lost 3 bases, the J end lost 1 base, and 9 bases lay between the germline ends. Germline CDR1 and CDR2: ENHRY and SYGVKD. For the CDR3, the DNA is TGTGCCATCAGTGATGACAGGCTTAACTATGGCTACACCTTC. It encodes CAISDDRLNYGYTF.

The CDR3 nucleotides read TGCGCCAGCAGCTCCCTTACGGGAGGCGGCAATGAGCAGTTCTTC. Its translation is CASSSLTGGGNEQFF. The V and J genes are TRBV5-1 and TRBJ2-1; the match to TRBD2 covers 7 bases. Germline assignment: CDR1 SGHRS and CDR2 YFSETQ. This CDR3 comprises 15 residues. With V trimmed by 3 bases and J by 6 bases, 9 bases remained unmatched.

This clone has just a few counts. This chain connects TRBV5-1 to TRBJ1-2; no clear D. Germline V gene data show CDR1 as SGHRS and CDR2 as YFSETQ. The germline V and J ends were trimmed by 10 bases and 4 bases, with 11 bases remaining between them. This CDR3 has 11 amino acids. The CDR3 nucleotides read TGCGCCCTCATGTCCCTCTATGGCTACACCTTC. Its translation is CALMSLYGYTF.

This sequence joins TRBV18 and TRBJ1-1; D perhaps matches TRBD1 (5 bases). This CDR3 is 14 amino acids long. Germline CDR1 is KGHSH and CDR2 is LQKENI. The V gene lost 8 bases and the J gene lost 4 bases, with 17 bases spanning the gap. The CDR3 nucleotides read TGTGCCAGCAAAGATACAGGCCAGGCCACTGAAGCTTTCTTT. This codes for CASKDTGQATEAFF.

This clone was observed a handful of times. The V and J genes are TRBV14 and TRBJ1-1, with D unclear. The V end was cut by 3 bases, the J end by 7 bases, with 9 bases between. CDR1 is SGHDN and CDR2 is FVKESK in the germline V gene. The CDR3 consists of 12 residues. The CDR3 sequence: CASSHAPVEAFF. The CDR3, as DNA: TGTGCCAGCAGCCATGCCCCGGTTGAAGCTTTCTTT.

J is TRBJ1-2 and V is TRBV19; 9 bases line up with TRBD1. The CDR3 has 15 residues. V was pared by 6 bases and J by 7 bases, with 12 bases of the junction left unmatched. The germline CDR1 and CDR2 sequences are LNHDA and SQIVND (reference sequence). DNA of the CDR3: TGTGCCAGTAGCCGATCCCGGACAGGGGAACGTGGCTACACCTTC. Its translation: CASSRSRTGERGYTF.

The table lists this clone with many counts. The chain recombines TRBV6-6 with TRBJ1-1; 9 bases match TRBD1. J was trimmed by 12 bases and V by 4 bases; bases with no gene match: 6. There are 12 residues in the CDR3. Germline V gene lookup returns CDR1 MNHNY and CDR2 SVGAGI (reference sequence). CDR3: CASSSGQGLPFF. The DNA of the CDR3 is TGTGCCAGCAGTTCCGGACAGGGGCTTCCTTTCTTT.

J is TRBJ1-5 and V is TRBV28; D perhaps matches TRBD1 (6 bases). The CDR3 extends over 12 amino acids. The V end was cut by 5 bases, the J end by 9 bases, with 11 bases between. Germline V gives CDR1 MDHEN, CDR2 SYDVKM. CDR3: CASSLRGTPQHF. As DNA, the CDR3 is TGTGCCAGCAGTCTCAGGGGTACGCCCCAGCATTTT.

V gene TRBV15 combines with J gene TRBJ1-5; D uncertain. The V gene's germline CDR1 is LNHNV and CDR2 YYDKDF (reference sequence). The CDR3 sequence is 18 residues long. With 5 bases removed from V and 0 bases from J, the gap between germline ends came to 20 bases. The chain's CDR3 is CATSALRSNLYSNQPQHF. The DNA of the CDR3 is TGTGCCACCAGCGCGCTACGGTCGAACCTTTATAGCAATCAGCCCCAGCATTTT.